This TCR beta chain was obtained from a study of OX40 agonist ivuxolimab in advanced cancers. Across the study: Intravenous ivuxolimab at 0.01 to 10 mg/kg was given to patients every 2 weeks.

This CDR3 is built from 15 residues. Per germline, CDR1 KGHSH and CDR2 LQKENI. Trimming took off 3 bases at V and 1 base at J, with 12 bases between the two ends. Method: immunoSEQ multiplex PCR; TCRdb's copy keeps in-frame clones and lacks some. The sample holds fewer than 100,000 clones, 80% to 90% seen once. The chain is built from TRBV18 and TRBJ1-1, with D perhaps matching TRBD1 (5 bases). Sequencing used CD4+ or CD8+ T cells sorted from blood, obtained in a trial of the OX40 agonist ivuxolimab. This TCR came from an adult with an advanced solid tumor such as melanoma, head and neck, liver or kidney cancer. In DNA, the CDR3 is TGTGCCAGCTCACCTAACCCGACAGCGAACACTGAAGCTTTCTTT. Residues: CASSPNPTANTEAFF.